This TCR beta chain is from a study of blood T cells in healthy people across ages. A J-beta primer mix and a sample-barcoded 5' primer were used in a second PCR of about 7 to 12 cycles. No fewer than 3 million CDR3-containing paired-end reads came from each sample. TCRdb ran MiXCR on the 5' RACE reads and lists one entry per CDR3 protein. The sample contains 630,000 or so distinct CDR3 sequences, 32% of which appear only once. V was clipped by 1 base and J by 4 bases, with 13 bases between them. The CDR3 has 15 amino acids. Germline assignment: CDR1 SEHNR and CDR2 FQNEAQ (reference sequence). The study's findings and limits: Relative to aged donors, long-lived donors carried more naive CD4+ cells and displayed higher diversity.

Those donating, healthy Caucasian individuals from Russia, were aged 6 to 90. Each of the donors had roughly 9.7 milliliters of peripheral blood drawn into EDTA-treated Vacutainer tubes. This clonotype was found many times. Its specificity is not known. The chain has TRBV7-9 and TRBJ2-5; a possible D gene is TRBD2 (6 bases). The sequenced material came from blood. The receptor comes from a woman at least 80 years old in good health. Written as DNA, the CDR3 is TGTGCCAGCAGCTTAGGCGGGATCGGGGGAGAGACCCAGTACTTC. Residues: CASSLGGIGGETQYF.